This entry lists 27 T cell receptor beta chains sequenced from one sample in a study of blood T cell repertoires in COVID-19. The method was immunoSEQ multiplex PCR; TCRdb's version includes in-frame clones alone and lacks a portion of them. The sample includes around 48,000 clones, 86% of them seen just once. Sequenced sample: peripheral blood. The receptors were gathered from a man aged 60 to 69 with active or convalescent COVID-19.

The J gene is TRBJ2-4, the V gene TRBV29-1; 11 bases line up with TRBD1. The V gene end was trimmed by 3 bases and the J gene end by 7 bases; junction bases not matched to a gene: 5. Germline V gives CDR1 SQVTM, CDR2 ANQGSEA. The CDR3 is 14 residues long. DNA for the CDR3: TGCAGCGTTGACTTCGGACAGGGGGCTAACATTCAGTACTTC. It is translated as CSVDFGQGANIQYF.

The chain carries TRBV15 and TRBJ1-1; 9 bases are a match to TRBD1. The V gene end was trimmed by 6 bases and the J gene end by 3 bases; junction bases not matched to a gene: 2. Germline V gives CDR1 LNHNV, CDR2 YYDKDF (reference sequence). This CDR3 has 13 residues. CDR3 loop: CATRGTGYTEAFF. The CDR3 nucleotides read TGTGCCACCAGAGGGACAGGGTACACTGAAGCTTTCTTT. Based on the CDR3 plus reference TRBV15 and TRBJ1-1, the full variable domain is DAMVIQNPRYQVTQFGKPVTLSCSQTLNHNVMYWYQQKSSQAPKLLFHYYDKDFNNEADTPDNFQSRRPNTSFCFLDIRSPGLGDTAMYLCATRGTGYTEAFFGQGTRLTVV.

The gene calls are TRBV28 and TRBJ2-7; TRBD2 aligns across 8 bases. Germline values: CDR1 MDHEN, CDR2 SYDVKM. There are 15 residues in the CDR3. V gave up 3 bases and J gave up 9 bases; unmatched junction bases: 13. Written as DNA, the CDR3 is TGTGCCAGCAGTTTCCTCTCCGCGGGGGGCTCCGGGCAGTACTTC. Translation gives CASSFLSAGGSGQYF.

The chain links TRBV5-1 to TRBJ2-2, with TRBD2 identical over 12 bases. J lost 5 bases, V lost 2 bases, and 4 bases had no gene match. CDR1 and CDR2 from the germline V gene are SGHRS and YFSETQ. This CDR3 is built from 16 residues. CDR3 in amino acids: CASSLLAGGWTGELFF. For the CDR3, the DNA is TGCGCCAGCAGCTTACTAGCGGGGGGATGGACCGGGGAGCTGTTTTTT.

The V call is TRBV7-9, the J call TRBJ2-7, with 8 positions matching TRBD2. Germline V gives CDR1 SEHNR, CDR2 FQNEAQ (reference sequence). V lost 3 bases, J lost 0 bases, and 4 bases stayed unmatched. The CDR3 runs 15 residues. CDR3 DNA: TGTGCCAGCAGCTTCCCGGGAGGGGGCTCCTACGAGCAGTACTTC. Amino acids: CASSFPGGGSYEQYF.

The chain links TRBV3-1 (or the pseudogene TRBV3-2) to TRBJ1-2, with TRBD1 as a possible D gene (5 bases). The CDR3 is 14 amino acids. CDR1 and CDR2 (germline): LGHDT, YNNKEL (reference sequence). V lost 5 bases and J lost 1, with 11 bases in between. CDR3 sequence reads: CASSVFDSNYGYTF. CDR3 nucleotide sequence: TGTGCCAGCAGCGTCTTCGACAGTAACTATGGCTACACCTTC.

The gene calls are TRBV3-1 (or the pseudogene TRBV3-2) and TRBJ2-2; D gene unclear. This CDR3 is 12 amino acids long. Germline CDR1 and CDR2: LGHDT and YNNKEL (reference sequence). V lost 7 bases, J lost 4 bases, and 7 bases lay in between. The DNA for the CDR3 is TGTGCCAGCACCCCTCCCACCGGGGAGCTGTTTTTT. Its protein is CASTPPTGELFF.

This sequence joins TRBV27 and TRBJ2-5, with D possibly TRBD1 on 6 matching bases. V dropped 8 bases and J dropped 0 bases, with 19 bases sitting between them. The CDR3 totals 16 residues. Germline loops: CDR1 MNHEY, CDR2 SMNVEV (reference sequence). CDR3 bases: TGTGCCAGCCAACTGAACAGGGCCCTCAACCAAGAGACCCAGTACTTC. The encoded protein is CASQLNRALNQETQYF.

V and J are TRBV5-1 and TRBJ2-5; TRBD1 matches 9 bases. V was clipped by 4 bases and J by 4 bases; unmatched bases: 2. Germline V gene sequence: CDR1 SGHRS, CDR2 YFSETQ. The CDR3 is made up of 13 amino acids. The CDR3 here is CASSRDRAETQYF. CDR3 DNA sequence: TGCGCCAGCAGCCGGGACAGGGCAGAGACCCAGTACTTC.

This chain joins TRBV6-5 and TRBJ2-1, with 7 bases aligning to TRBD2. CDR3 length: 13 residues. Losses at the gene ends were 6 bases for V and 6 bases for J; bases not matched to a gene: 5. Germline V gene lookup returns CDR1 MNHEY and CDR2 SVGAGI. Here the CDR3 DNA reads TGTGCCAGCAGCCGGACTAGTGGCAATGAGCAGTTCTTC. Translated, it gives CASSRTSGNEQFF.

V usage is TRBV6-5 and J usage is TRBJ2-7; 9 nucleotides match TRBD1. The CDR3 runs to 15 residues. The J segment lost 0 bases and the V segment lost 5 bases, leaving 5 bases of the junction unmatched. Looked up from germline, CDR1 is MNHEY and CDR2 is SVGAGI. CDR3 nucleotide sequence: TGTGCCAGCAGTCCCGGACAGGGGCGCTCCTACGAGCAGTACTTC. Its translation is CASSPGQGRSYEQYF.

This CDR3 reads CASSERTSGNYGYTF. CDR3 nucleotides: TGTGCCAGCAGTGAAAGAACGTCCGGTAACTATGGCTACACCTTC. The chain links TRBV6-1 to TRBJ1-2; D is undetermined. The length of the CDR3 is 15 residues. Germline CDR1 MNHNS, CDR2 SASEGT. V lost 2 bases and J 1 base, leaving 11 bases between the germline ends.

The V and J genes are TRBV5-6 and TRBJ1-5, with TRBD1 matching over 10 bases. Germline V gives CDR1 SGHDT, CDR2 YYEEEE. V lost 4 bases to trimming and J lost 7 bases; unmatched junction nucleotides: 8. The CDR3 is 15 residues long. The DNA for the CDR3 is TGTGCCAGCAGCGTAGGGACAGGGGTTGGGCAGCCCCAGCATTTT. It translates to CASSVGTGVGQPQHF.

This clone was counted a few times. V and J are TRBV6-1 and TRBJ1-5; weak D call: TRBD1 (5 bases). V gave up 3 bases and J gave up 3 bases, with 15 bases separating them. This CDR3 spans 16 amino acids. Germline CDR1 MNHNS, CDR2 SASEGT. In nucleotides, the CDR3 is TGTGCCAGCAGTGAGGGGGGAGGAAGCCACAATCAGCCCCAGCATTTT. This codes for CASSEGGGSHNQPQHF.

J is TRBJ1-2 and V is TRBV28, with D hard to call. The CDR3 loop spans 14 amino acids. From germline, CDR1 is MDHEN and CDR2 SYDVKM. V was pared by 2 bases and J by 3 bases, with 10 bases between. The CDR3 protein is CASSLPGKYYGYTF. CDR3 nucleotides: TGTGCCAGCAGTTTACCCGGGAAGTACTATGGCTACACCTTC.

The chain combines TRBV10-3 with TRBJ1-3, with a weak D call TRBD1 (5 bases). The V gene lost 1 base and the J gene lost 2 bases, with 12 bases spanning the gap. CDR1 and CDR2 from the germline V gene are ENHRY and SYGVKD. The CDR3 is made up of 16 amino acids. CDR3 in amino acids: CAISEYSGITGNTIYF. In DNA, the CDR3 is TGTGCCATCAGTGAGTACTCAGGGATTACTGGAAACACCATATATTTT.

The chain has TRBV6-2 or TRBV6-3 and TRBJ1-5, with D hard to call. Germline V gene sequence: CDR1 MNHEY, CDR2 SVGEGT. V was pared by 6 bases and J by 5 bases, with 11 bases between. There are 13 residues in the CDR3. The CDR3 is CASSLRGDQPQHF. The DNA of the CDR3 is TGTGCCAGCAGCCTTAGAGGCGATCAGCCCCAGCATTTT.

The rearrangement links TRBV11-2 to TRBJ2-5; 7 bases fit TRBD1. The CDR3 runs to 15 residues. In germline, CDR1 is SGHAT, CDR2 FQNNGV. The V segment lost 5 bases and the J segment 5 bases; nucleotides outside the gene matches: 11. The CDR3 nucleotides read TGTGCCAGCAGCAGTTATAGGGGGCTGGGGGAGACCCAGTACTTC. This gives the protein CASSSYRGLGETQYF.

This rearrangement joins TRBV5-6 to TRBJ1-6; D remains unclear. V shed 0 bases and J shed 6 bases, with 7 bases lying between them. Germline values: CDR1 SGHDT, CDR2 YYEEEE. This CDR3 spans 14 amino acids. CDR3 protein: CASSLDWSNSPLHF. For the CDR3, the DNA is TGTGCCAGCAGCTTGGACTGGAGTAATTCACCCCTCCACTTT.

The J gene is TRBJ1-4, the V gene TRBV9; TRBD1 aligns across 8 bases. The CDR3 is made up of 15 amino acids. Trimming took 3 bases from V and 7 from J; bases not matched to a gene: 8. The germline V gene encodes CDR1 SGDLS and CDR2 YYNGEE. CDR3 protein: CASSGWTGQGEKLFF. Here the CDR3 DNA reads TGTGCCAGCAGCGGGTGGACAGGGCAAGGTGAAAAACTGTTTTTT. Complete variable domain (other parts from reference TRBV9 and TRBJ1-4): DSGVTQTPKHLITATGQRVTLRCSPRSGDLSVYWYQQSLDQGLQFLIQYYNGEERAKGNILERFSAQQFPDLHSELNLSSLELGDSALYFCASSGWTGQGEKLFFGSGTQLSVL.

This clone was picked up one time. The J gene is TRBJ2-1, the V gene TRBV11-1; 7 bases agree with TRBD2. Germline V lookup: CDR1 SGHAT, CDR2 FQDESV (reference sequence). This CDR3 has 14 amino acids. Trimming took 5 bases from V and 10 from J; bases not matched to a gene: 11. The CDR3 coding sequence is TGTGCCAGCAGCCTCTCTCCAGACGGGGGGGAGCAGTTCTTC. Amino acid sequence: CASSLSPDGGEQFF.

V gene TRBV5-1 combines with J gene TRBJ2-5; 7 nucleotides align to TRBD2. This CDR3 has 15 amino acids. From germline, CDR1 is SGHRS and CDR2 YFSETQ. J was trimmed by 2 bases and V by 1 base; bases with no gene match: 5. Here the CDR3 reads CASSLSGGPQETQYF. CDR3 sequence (DNA): TGCGCCAGCAGCTTGTCGGGGGGTCCGCAAGAGACCCAGTACTTC.

The chain recombines TRBV9 with TRBJ2-5; possible D gene TRBD2, 6 bases. The CDR3 is 15 amino acids. The V gene lost 3 bases and the J gene lost 1 base, with 13 bases spanning the gap. Germline CDR1 SGDLS, CDR2 YYNGEE. Here the CDR3 reads CASSAPRDFQETQYF. The CDR3 region has the DNA TGTGCCAGCAGCGCCCCACGGGACTTCCAAGAGACCCAGTACTTC.

The chain carries TRBV5-8 and TRBJ1-6, with 10 bases that match TRBD1. The CDR3 is made up of 15 amino acids. Trimming took 3 bases from V and 9 from J; bases not matched to a gene: 6. Germline V gene data show CDR1 as SGHTS and CDR2 as YDEGEE. The CDR3 DNA reads TGTGCCAGCAGCTCCGGACAGGGGGGGGGTTCACCCCTCCACTTT. Encoded protein: CASSSGQGGGSPLHF.

The rearrangement joins TRBV28 to TRBJ1-1; a possible D gene is TRBD1 (6 bases). The V end lost 5 bases, the J end lost 1 base, and 11 bases lay between the germline ends. Germline CDR1 MDHEN, CDR2 SYDVKM. The CDR3 is 14 amino acids. CDR3 coding DNA: TGTGCCAGCAGTCCTCCGACAGGGAACACTGAAGCTTTCTTT. This gives the protein CASSPPTGNTEAFF.

The chain couples TRBV28 to TRBJ1-4; D unclear. V dropped 1 base and J dropped 1 base, with 4 bases sitting between them. The germline V gene has CDR1 MDHEN and CDR2 SYDVKM. The CDR3 has 14 amino acids. The CDR3 here is CASSLSGTNEKLFF. The CDR3 nucleotides are TGTGCCAGCAGTTTATCAGGAACTAATGAAAAACTGTTTTTT.

The V gene is TRBV6-2 or TRBV6-3, the J gene TRBJ2-7; 11 nucleotides match TRBD2. V was clipped by 1 base and J by 7 bases; unmatched bases: 0. CDR3 size: 13 residues. Germline V CDR1 and CDR2: MNHEY, SVGEGT. CDR3 sequence: CASSYLAGGEQYF. The CDR3 DNA sequence: TGTGCCAGCAGTTACTTAGCGGGGGGGGAGCAGTACTTC.